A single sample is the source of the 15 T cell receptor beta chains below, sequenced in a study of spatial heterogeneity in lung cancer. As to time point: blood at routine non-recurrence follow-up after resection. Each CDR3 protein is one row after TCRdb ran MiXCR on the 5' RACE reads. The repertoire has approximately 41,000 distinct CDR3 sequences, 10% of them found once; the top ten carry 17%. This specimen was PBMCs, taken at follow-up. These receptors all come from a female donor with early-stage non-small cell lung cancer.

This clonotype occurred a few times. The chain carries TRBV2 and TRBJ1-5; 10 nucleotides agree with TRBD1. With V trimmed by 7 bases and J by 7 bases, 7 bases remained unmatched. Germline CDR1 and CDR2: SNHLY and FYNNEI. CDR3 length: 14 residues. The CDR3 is CASTLDRGYQPQHF. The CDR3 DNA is TGTGCCAGCACCTTGGACAGGGGGTACCAGCCCCAGCATTTT.

The CDR3: CASSPEPVSQETQYF. The CDR3 DNA is TGTGCCAGCTCACCTGAGCCAGTTTCACAAGAGACCCAGTACTTC. The J gene is TRBJ2-5, the V gene TRBV18; no firm D call. V dropped 3 bases and J dropped 2 bases, with 13 bases sitting between them. Germline assignment: CDR1 KGHSH and CDR2 LQKENI. The CDR3 has 15 residues.

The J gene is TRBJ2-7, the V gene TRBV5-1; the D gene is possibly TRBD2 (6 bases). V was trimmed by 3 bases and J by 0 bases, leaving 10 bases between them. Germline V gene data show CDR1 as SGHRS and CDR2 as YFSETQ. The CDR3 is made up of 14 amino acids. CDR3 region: CASSSVADSYEQYF. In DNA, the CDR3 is TGCGCCAGCAGCTCCGTAGCGGACTCCTACGAGCAGTACTTC.

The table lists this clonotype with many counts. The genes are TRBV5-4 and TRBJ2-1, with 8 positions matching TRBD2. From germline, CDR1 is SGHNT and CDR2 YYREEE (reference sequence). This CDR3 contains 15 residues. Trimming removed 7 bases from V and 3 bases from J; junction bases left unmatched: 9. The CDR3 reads CASLAGGGRYNEQFF. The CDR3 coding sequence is TGTGCCAGCCTGGCCGGGGGGGGACGCTACAATGAGCAGTTCTTC.

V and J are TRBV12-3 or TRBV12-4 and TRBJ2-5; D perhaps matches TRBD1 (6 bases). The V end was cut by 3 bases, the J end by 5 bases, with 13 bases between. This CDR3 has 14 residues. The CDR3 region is CASSFLGARETQYF. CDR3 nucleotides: TGTGCCAGCAGTTTCTTGGGGGCCCGGGAGACCCAGTACTTC.

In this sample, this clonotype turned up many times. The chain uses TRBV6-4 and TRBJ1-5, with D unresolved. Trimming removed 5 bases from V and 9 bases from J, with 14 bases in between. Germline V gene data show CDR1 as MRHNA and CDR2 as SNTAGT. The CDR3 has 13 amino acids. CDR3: CASSIDGGLPQHF. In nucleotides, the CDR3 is TGTGCCAGCAGTATTGATGGAGGATTGCCCCAGCATTTT.

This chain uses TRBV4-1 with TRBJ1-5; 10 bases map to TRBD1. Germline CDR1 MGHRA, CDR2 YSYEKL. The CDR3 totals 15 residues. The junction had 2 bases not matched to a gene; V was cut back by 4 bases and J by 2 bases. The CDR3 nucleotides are TGCGCCAGCAGCCGGGACAGGGGAGGCAATCAGCCCCAGCATTTT. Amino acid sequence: CASSRDRGGNQPQHF.

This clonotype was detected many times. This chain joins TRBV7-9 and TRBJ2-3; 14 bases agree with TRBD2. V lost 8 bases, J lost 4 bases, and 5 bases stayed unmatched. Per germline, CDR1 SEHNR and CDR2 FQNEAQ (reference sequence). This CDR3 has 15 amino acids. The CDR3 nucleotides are TGTGCCAGCTCCCTGACTAGCGGGGGGGCAGATACGCAGTATTTT. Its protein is CASSLTSGGADTQYF.

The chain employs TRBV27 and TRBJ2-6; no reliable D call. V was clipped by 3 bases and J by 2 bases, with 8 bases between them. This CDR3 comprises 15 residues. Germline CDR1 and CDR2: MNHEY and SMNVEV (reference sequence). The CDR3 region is CASSLSRAGANVLTF. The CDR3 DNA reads TGTGCCAGCAGTTTGTCCCGGGCTGGGGCCAACGTCCTGACTTTC.

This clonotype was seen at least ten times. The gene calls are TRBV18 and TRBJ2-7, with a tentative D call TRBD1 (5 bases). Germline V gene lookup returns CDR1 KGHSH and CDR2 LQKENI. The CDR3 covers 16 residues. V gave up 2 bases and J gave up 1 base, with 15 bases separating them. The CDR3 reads CASSPTEGAESYEQYF. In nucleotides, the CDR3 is TGTGCCAGCTCACCAACAGAAGGGGCCGAATCCTACGAGCAGTACTTC.

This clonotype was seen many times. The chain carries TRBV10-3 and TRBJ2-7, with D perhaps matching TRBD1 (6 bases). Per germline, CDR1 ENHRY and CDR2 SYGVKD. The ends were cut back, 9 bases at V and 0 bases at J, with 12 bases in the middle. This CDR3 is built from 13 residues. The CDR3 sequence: CAIGQSSSYEQYF. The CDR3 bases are TGTGCCATAGGACAGTCCAGCTCCTACGAGCAGTACTTC.

The CDR3 here is CASSLSEQGGTSEAFF. CDR3 in DNA: TGTGCCAGCAGCTTGAGCGAACAGGGCGGAACAAGTGAAGCTTTCTTT. V gene TRBV5-6 combines with J gene TRBJ1-1; D possibly corresponds to TRBD1 (6 bases). This CDR3 contains 16 residues. Germline CDR1 and CDR2: SGHDT and YYEEEE. The germline V and J ends were trimmed by 1 base and 7 bases, with 20 bases remaining between them.

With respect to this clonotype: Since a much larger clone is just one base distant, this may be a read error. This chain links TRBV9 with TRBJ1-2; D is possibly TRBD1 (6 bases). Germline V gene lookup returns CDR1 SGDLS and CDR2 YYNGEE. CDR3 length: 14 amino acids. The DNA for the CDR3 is TGTGCCAGCAGCGACGAACAGGGCAACTGTGGCTACACCTTC. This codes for CASSDEQGNCGYTF.

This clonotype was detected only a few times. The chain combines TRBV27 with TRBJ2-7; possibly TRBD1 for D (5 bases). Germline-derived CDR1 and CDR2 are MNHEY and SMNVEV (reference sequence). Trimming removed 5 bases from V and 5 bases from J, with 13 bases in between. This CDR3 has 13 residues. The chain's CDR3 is CASSAQKTDEQYF. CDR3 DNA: TGTGCCAGCAGTGCCCAAAAGACAGACGAGCAGTACTTC.

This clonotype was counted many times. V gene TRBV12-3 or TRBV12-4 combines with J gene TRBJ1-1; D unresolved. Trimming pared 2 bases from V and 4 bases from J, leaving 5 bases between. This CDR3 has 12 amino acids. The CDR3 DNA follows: TGTGCCAGCAGTTTAATGGCCACTGAAGCTTTCTTT. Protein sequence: CASSLMATEAFF.